The 29 T cell receptor beta chains in this list originate from one sample, sequenced in a study of T cell clones after liver transplantation. Assay used: immunoSEQ multiplex PCR; TCRdb lists only in-frame clones, some missing. The repertoire holds some 75,000 clones, with 75% to 90% as singletons. The material sequenced was CD4+ T cells from blood, taken before liver transplant. These receptors were obtained from a human donor who received a liver transplant.

The rearrangement uses TRBV19 and TRBJ1-5, with D possibly TRBD1 on 6 matching bases. This CDR3 has 13 residues. The germline V gene has CDR1 LNHDA and CDR2 SQIVND (reference sequence). Trimming left V 5 bases short and J 4 bases short, with 9 bases between. CDR3 loop: CASSWQGNQPQHF. CDR3 in DNA: TGTGCCAGTAGTTGGCAGGGGAATCAGCCCCAGCATTTT. Filled out from reference TRBV19 and TRBJ1-5, the complete variable domain reads DGGITQSPKYLFRKEGQNVTLSCEQNLNHDAMYWYRQDPGQGLRLIYYSQIVNDFQKGDIAEGYSVSREKKESFPLTVTSAQKNPTAFYLCASSWQGNQPQHFGDGTRLSIL.

The V call is TRBV19, the J call TRBJ2-2, with 9 bases identical to TRBD2. J was trimmed by 7 bases and V by 5 bases; bases with no gene match: 17. The CDR3 consists of 18 residues. In germline, CDR1 is LNHDA, CDR2 SQIVND (reference sequence). The DNA for the CDR3 is TGTGCCAGTAGTCCTCTCGGGGTAGCGGGAGAACGCGGCGGGGAGCTGTTTTTT. It codes for CASSPLGVAGERGGELFF. Based on the CDR3 plus reference TRBV19 and TRBJ2-2, the full variable domain is DGGITQSPKYLFRKEGQNVTLSCEQNLNHDAMYWYRQDPGQGLRLIYYSQIVNDFQKGDIAEGYSVSREKKESFPLTVTSAQKNPTAFYLCASSPLGVAGERGGELFFGEGSRLTVL.

The chain recombines TRBV5-1 with TRBJ2-1; 10 nucleotides align to TRBD2. Germline trimming cut 4 bases from V and 2 bases from J; bases unmatched to any gene: 6. Germline loops: CDR1 SGHRS, CDR2 YFSETQ. The CDR3 is 16 residues long. This CDR3 is CASSILAGATYNEQFF. In DNA form, the CDR3 reads TGCGCCAGCAGCATTCTAGCGGGAGCAACCTACAATGAGCAGTTCTTC.

This clone has just a few counts. V usage is TRBV11-3 and J usage is TRBJ2-2; TRBD2 might be the D (6 bases). Germline V lookup: CDR1 SGHNT, CDR2 YENEEA. Deletions cut 5 bases from V and 0 bases from J, with 25 bases between. The CDR3 extends over 20 amino acids. CDR3 residues: CASSLNIPLGEVANTGELFF. Here the CDR3 DNA reads TGTGCCAGCAGCCTCAACATTCCATTGGGGGAGGTAGCGAACACCGGGGAGCTGTTTTTT.

This CDR3 reads CSVVERGLRYGYTF. The CDR3 nucleotides are TGCAGCGTTGTAGAGAGGGGGCTGAGATATGGCTACACCTTC. The chain couples TRBV29-1 to TRBJ1-2; 7 bases fit TRBD1. Germline V gene data show CDR1 as SQVTM and CDR2 as ANQGSEA. The V and J ends lost 4 bases and 5 bases, in that order; junction bases with no gene match: 10. CDR3 length: 14 amino acids.

The gene calls are TRBV7-6 and TRBJ2-7; D unclear. The V end was cut by 4 bases, the J end by 3 bases, with 10 bases between. The CDR3 loop spans 13 amino acids. The germline V gene encodes CDR1 SGHVS and CDR2 FNYEAQ. CDR3 loop: CASSSLDNYEQYF. The CDR3 coding sequence is TGTGCCAGCAGCTCCCTCGACAACTACGAGCAGTACTTC.

The CDR3 sequence is CASSKAGGNQPQHF. CDR3 in DNA: TGTGCCAGCAGTAAAGCGGGGGGCAATCAGCCCCAGCATTTT. This chain links TRBV28 with TRBJ1-5; possible D gene TRBD1, 5 bases. This CDR3 contains 14 residues. With 5 bases removed from V and 2 bases from J, the gap between germline ends came to 10 bases. In germline, CDR1 is MDHEN, CDR2 SYDVKM.

The chain recombines TRBV28 with TRBJ1-2; D unclear. Germline V gene data show CDR1 as MDHEN and CDR2 as SYDVKM. This CDR3 region has 14 residues. The germline V and J ends were trimmed by 5 bases and 8 bases, with 18 bases remaining between them. The DNA for the CDR3 is TGTGCCAGCAGTCTACCGGTGGGGAAGGGCGGCTACACCTTC. It specifies CASSLPVGKGGYTF.

This sequence joins TRBV27 and TRBJ1-1; 8 nucleotides line up with TRBD1. The V gene end was trimmed by 4 bases and the J gene end by 1 base; junction bases not matched to a gene: 14. This CDR3 is 18 amino acids long. CDR1 MNHEY and CDR2 SMNVEV come from the germline V gene (reference sequence). The chain's CDR3 is CASSSTYQGARRNTEAFF. The CDR3 coding sequence is TGTGCCAGCAGTTCGACTTACCAGGGGGCTCGGAGGAACACTGAAGCTTTCTTT.

The CDR3 region has the DNA TGTGCCAGCAGCGCCTCTCTGCGGGACAGGGAAGAGACCCAGTACTTC. Its translation is CASSASLRDREETQYF. The gene calls are TRBV9 and TRBJ2-5; 9 positions match TRBD1. The CDR3 runs to 16 residues. Trimming took 3 bases from V and 3 from J; bases not matched to a gene: 9. CDR1 and CDR2 (germline): SGDLS, YYNGEE.

This clone has just a few counts. V is TRBV4-3 and J is TRBJ1-1; 9 bases line up with TRBD1. The CDR3 contains 14 residues. The V gene's germline CDR1 is LGHNA and CDR2 YSLEER. V lost 0 bases, J lost 4 bases, and 0 bases stayed unmatched. The CDR3 DNA sequence: TGCGCCAGCAGCCAAGAACAGGGGGCCACTGAAGCTTTCTTT. Translated: CASSQEQGATEAFF.

The CDR3, as DNA: TGTGCCATCGGGGGACAGGGGCGAAATCAGCCCCAGCATTTT. Protein sequence: CAIGGQGRNQPQHF. The V and J genes are TRBV6-1 and TRBJ1-5, with 10 bases that match TRBD1. This CDR3 has 14 amino acids. J was trimmed by 4 bases and V by 10 bases; bases with no gene match: 7. Per germline, CDR1 MNHNS and CDR2 SASEGT.

J is TRBJ1-1 and V is TRBV15, with TRBD1 identical over 7 bases. The germline gives CDR1 LNHNV, CDR2 YYDKDF (reference sequence). This CDR3 spans 19 amino acids. The junction had 13 bases not matched to a gene; V was cut back by 0 bases and J by 0 bases. The CDR3 DNA is TGTGCCACCAGCAGAGACCCTTTTGGGAGGGGGCGGATGAACACTGAAGCTTTCTTT. Translating gives CATSRDPFGRGRMNTEAFF.

This chain links TRBV6-5 with TRBJ1-1; D is unresolved. The CDR3 loop spans 15 amino acids. Germline V gene data show CDR1 as MNHEY and CDR2 as SVGAGI. Trimming took off 0 bases at V and 5 bases at J, with 13 bases between the two ends. The CDR3 spells CASSYSGPRKTEAFF. The CDR3 DNA sequence: TGTGCCAGCAGTTACTCCGGGCCAAGGAAGACTGAAGCTTTCTTT.

The chain is built from TRBV20-1 and TRBJ2-3, with D unresolved. The germline V gene encodes CDR1 DFQATT and CDR2 SNEGSKA (reference sequence). This CDR3 spans 11 amino acids. V was clipped by 6 bases and J by 2 bases, with 6 bases between them. In nucleotides, the CDR3 is TGCAGTGCGGGCCCCACAGATACGCAGTATTTT. Amino acid sequence: CSAGPTDTQYF.

The chain couples TRBV10-3 to TRBJ1-1; no definite D call. CDR3 length: 16 residues. Germline CDR1 reads ENHRY; CDR2 reads SYGVKD. The V end was cut by 0 bases, the J end by 0 bases, with 11 bases between. The CDR3 reads CAISESRPSVNTEAFF. The CDR3 bases are TGTGCCATCAGTGAGTCTCGTCCTTCCGTGAACACTGAAGCTTTCTTT.

The V and J genes are TRBV7-2 and TRBJ2-5; 13 bases match TRBD2. Germline lookup yields CDR1 SGHTA and CDR2 FQGNSA. The V segment lost 6 bases and the J segment 7 bases; nucleotides outside the gene matches: 5. The CDR3 is made up of 14 amino acids. The CDR3: CASSFRLAGGTQYF. The CDR3 DNA sequence: TGTGCCAGCAGTTTCCGACTAGCGGGGGGGACCCAGTACTTC.

The chain is built from TRBV5-1 and TRBJ1-4, with a possible D match to TRBD1 (5 bases). V was pared by 4 bases and J by 5 bases, with 15 bases between. CDR1 and CDR2 (germline): SGHRS, YFSETQ. The CDR3 runs to 15 residues. Written as DNA, the CDR3 is TGCGCCAGCAGCCCTTTCGGGACGGTGAATGAAAAACTGTTTTTT. Amino acid sequence: CASSPFGTVNEKLFF.

This clone was seen a few times. The gene calls are TRBV5-5 and TRBJ1-3, with 7 bases aligning to TRBD1. With V trimmed by 0 bases and J by 0 bases, 6 bases remained unmatched. The CDR3 is made up of 17 amino acids. In germline, CDR1 is SGHKS, CDR2 YYEKEE (reference sequence). CDR3 nucleotide sequence: TGTGCCAGCAGCTTGGTCAGGGGGAACCCCTCTGGAAACACCATATATTTT. Amino acids: CASSLVRGNPSGNTIYF.

J is TRBJ2-1 and V is TRBV7-9, with D perhaps matching TRBD2 (5 bases). The CDR3 is 14 residues long. The germline V gene has CDR1 SEHNR and CDR2 FQNEAQ (reference sequence). With 1 base removed from V and 10 bases from J, the gap between germline ends came to 14 bases. The CDR3 loop is CASSLGSSAREQFF. The CDR3 DNA is TGTGCCAGCAGCTTAGGGAGTAGCGCAAGAGAGCAGTTCTTC.

In nucleotides, the CDR3 is TGCGCCAGCAGCTTGGACGGACAGGGCAATCAGCCCCAGCATTTT. Translating it yields CASSLDGQGNQPQHF. The chain uses TRBV5-1 and TRBJ1-5, with 7 bases that match TRBD1. Looked up from germline, CDR1 is SGHRS and CDR2 is YFSETQ. The CDR3 extends over 15 amino acids. The junction had 2 bases not matched to a gene; V was cut back by 0 bases and J by 2 bases. The full variable domain, completed using reference TRBV5-1 and TRBJ1-5, is KAGVTQTPRYLIKTRGQQVTLSCSPISGHRSVSWYQQTPGQGLQFLFEYFSETQRNKGNFPGRFSGRQFSNSRSEMNVSTLELGDSALYLCASSLDGQGNQPQHFGDGTRLSIL.

This clone showed up just a few times. The chain employs TRBV14 and TRBJ1-2, with 8 bases that match TRBD1. Germline V lookup: CDR1 SGHDN, CDR2 FVKESK. J gave up 2 bases and V 4 bases, and 6 bases lay outside the gene matches. The CDR3 has 15 amino acids. The CDR3 sequence: CASSLRTGFNYGYTF. The CDR3 nucleotides are TGTGCCAGCAGCCTACGGACAGGGTTCAACTATGGCTACACCTTC. The full variable domain, rest sourced from reference TRBV14 and TRBJ1-2, is EAGVTQFPSHSVIEKGQTVTLRCDPISGHDNLYWYRRVMGKEIKFLLHFVKESKQDESGMPNNRFLAERTGGTYSTLKVQPAELEDSGVYFCASSLRTGFNYGYTFGSGTRLTVV.

J is TRBJ2-7 and V is TRBV7-2; D possibly corresponds to TRBD2 (6 bases). Trimming pared 2 bases from V and 6 bases from J, leaving 17 bases between. Per the germline V gene, CDR1 is SGHTA and CDR2 is FQGNSA. CDR3 size: 15 residues. The CDR3 region is CASSLSGGTSSEQYF. As DNA, the CDR3 is TGTGCCAGCAGCTTAAGCGGCGGGACTTCCAGCGAGCAGTACTTC.

This clone appeared a single time. The gene calls are TRBV10-2 and TRBJ2-3; no clear D gene. Trimming pared 3 bases from V and 7 bases from J, leaving 5 bases between. Germline V gene data show CDR1 as WSHSY and CDR2 as SAAADI. CDR3 length equals 11 residues. This CDR3 reads CASSDEYTQYF. The DNA of the CDR3 is TGCGCCAGCAGTGATGAGTATACGCAGTATTTT.

V usage is TRBV27 and J usage is TRBJ1-2; 7 bases fit TRBD1. The J segment lost 7 bases and the V segment lost 5 bases, leaving 7 bases of the junction unmatched. There are 13 residues in the CDR3. CDR1 MNHEY and CDR2 SMNVEV come from the germline V gene (reference sequence). The CDR3 protein is CASSRDRVGGYTF. The CDR3 DNA follows: TGTGCCAGCAGTCGCGACAGGGTAGGTGGCTACACCTTC.

The chain couples TRBV7-2 to TRBJ2-7, with 9 bases that match TRBD2. This CDR3 is built from 15 residues. V was clipped by 5 bases and J by 0 bases; unmatched bases: 5. CDR1 is SGHTA and CDR2 is FQGNSA in the germline V gene. CDR3 DNA: TGTGCCAGCAGCCCGACAGCGGGAGGCTCCTACGAGCAGTACTTC. It translates to CASSPTAGGSYEQYF.

Only one count was recorded for this clone. The gene calls are TRBV28 and TRBJ2-4; 11 bases line up with TRBD1. V lost 5 bases and J lost 1; bases outside the gene matches: 7. The germline gives CDR1 MDHEN, CDR2 SYDVKM. CDR3 length: 17 residues. The CDR3 DNA reads as TGTGCCAGCAGTCCCCCCGGACAGGGGGCGGCCAAAAACATTCAGTACTTC. It is translated as CASSPPGQGAAKNIQYF.

The rearrangement links TRBV5-6 to TRBJ1-4; no firm D call. V shed 2 bases and J shed 4 bases, with 9 bases lying between them. This CDR3 is built from 14 residues. CDR1 SGHDT and CDR2 YYEEEE come from the germline V gene. As DNA, the CDR3 is TGTGCCAGCAGCTTATATCAGGATAATGAAAAACTGTTTTTT. As protein: CASSLYQDNEKLFF.

V is TRBV5-6 and J is TRBJ1-3, with D possibly being TRBD1 (5 bases). This CDR3 is 18 amino acids long. CDR1 and CDR2 from the germline V gene are SGHDT and YYEEEE. Trimming took 2 bases from V and 0 from J, leaving 18 bases between them. This CDR3 reads CASSFGQGITHSGNTIYF. The CDR3 bases are TGTGCCAGCAGCTTTGGTCAGGGAATAACCCACTCTGGAAACACCATATATTTT.